The 5 T cell receptor beta chains in this list originate from one sample, sequenced in a study of STAT3 mutations in large granular lymphocyte leukemia. Study-wide results and caveats: Every T-LGLL patient had at least one immunodominant TCRbeta clonotype.

Their cognate antigens are unknown. Sequencing was performed with immunoSEQ multiplex PCR; in TCRdb, only in-frame clones are kept and a portion is missing. The profile covers some 31,000 clones, with 86% appearing a single time and more than 9.5% taken by the ten largest. Material: peripheral blood mononuclear cells. The receptors come from a man aged 60 to 69 with T-cell large granular lymphocyte leukemia. Some clones in this sample may be carry-over from other donors' samples.

The rearrangement uses TRBV18 and TRBJ1-2; 7 bases are shared with TRBD1. The CDR3 contains 13 residues. The germline gives CDR1 KGHSH, CDR2 LQKENI. J lost 8 bases, V lost 10 bases, and 13 bases had no gene match. Here the CDR3 DNA reads TGTGCCACCCTAGCAGGGGGATCAGAAGGCTACACCTTC. Translating it yields CATLAGGSEGYTF.

This clone was counted a single time. The chain combines TRBV18 with TRBJ2-3, with 12 nucleotides matching TRBD2. The CDR3 length is 16 residues. The V gene end was trimmed by 6 bases and the J gene end by 0 bases; junction bases not matched to a gene: 4. Germline CDR1 reads KGHSH; CDR2 reads LQKENI. The CDR3 loop is CASSGLAGLSTDTQYF. The DNA for the CDR3 is TGTGCCAGCTCGGGACTAGCGGGTCTGAGCACAGATACGCAGTATTTT. Combining the CDR3 with reference TRBV18 and TRBJ2-3 gives the whole variable domain NAGVMQNPRHLVRRRGQEARLRCSPMKGHSHVYWYRQLPEEGLKFMVYLQKENIIDESGMPKERFSAEFPKEGPSILRIQQVVRGDSAAYFCASSGLAGLSTDTQYFGPGTRLTVL.

The chain uses TRBV7-6 and TRBJ2-6; tentatively, D is TRBD1 (6 bases). CDR3 length: 16 residues. The ends were cut back, 2 bases at V and 2 bases at J, with 10 bases in the middle. Per the germline V gene, CDR1 is SGHVS and CDR2 is FNYEAQ. The CDR3 is CASSLLGAPGANVLTF. The DNA for the CDR3 is TGTGCCAGCAGCTTATTGGGGGCCCCTGGGGCCAACGTCCTGACTTTC.

In this sample, this clone turned up once. The rearrangement joins TRBV28 to TRBJ1-2, with D unresolved. CDR3 length: 12 residues. CDR1 is MDHEN, CDR2 SYDVKM, per germline. The V and J ends lost 7 bases and 4 bases respectively, with 10 bases between them. CDR3 in amino acids: CASMIPIYGYTF. The CDR3 DNA sequence: TGTGCCAGCATGATTCCCATCTATGGCTACACCTTC.

V gene TRBV5-1 combines with J gene TRBJ2-1; 8 nucleotides line up with TRBD2. The length of the CDR3 is 15 residues. Looked up from germline, CDR1 is SGHRS and CDR2 is YFSETQ. V shed 1 base, J shed 4 bases, and the junction held 4 bases outside the gene matches. The CDR3 region has the DNA TGCGCCAGCAGCTTGAGTAGCGGGACTTACAATGAGCAGTTCTTC. This translates into CASSLSSGTYNEQFF.